This is a list of T cell receptor beta chains from one sample in a study of response to subunit inactivated influenza vaccine. TCRdb re-called the RT-PCR reads through MiXCR, storing one row per CDR3 protein. The sample has fewer than 750,000 distinct CDR3 sequences, 12% to 15% seen once. The source material was PBMCs from blood, sampled less than 13 days after vaccination. The source is a middle-aged man who received an inactivated influenza vaccine. Both conserved end residues are part of each CDR3. A D gene is named only where the DNA matches it firmly. Size tells how often a clone was seen (once, few, many) or the class of an expanded clone, and some rows leave it out.

few,TRBJ2-1,12,.,TRBV5-1,CASSLRLNEQFF,TGCGCCAGCAGCTTGCGGTTAAATGAGCAGTTCTTC
.,TRBJ2-1,17,TRBD2,TRBV11-1,CASSPSLGAGDYNEQFF,TGTGCCAGCAGCCCGAGCTTGGGAGCGGGGGACTACAATGAGCAGTTCTTC
few,TRBJ2-1,14,.,TRBV4-2,CASSKGADLAEQFF,TGTGCCAGCAGCAAAGGGGCTGATTTAGCAGAGCAGTTCTTC
.,TRBJ2-1,13,TRBD1,TRBV7-2,CASSKDRVNEQFF,TGTGCCAGCAGTAAAGACAGGGTCAATGAGCAGTTCTTC
.,TRBJ2-5,16,TRBD1,TRBV3-1,CASSHRRTGRKETQYF,TGTGCCAGCAGCCATCGCCGGACAGGGCGGAAAGAGACCCAGTACTTC
.,TRBJ2-1,13,TRBD2,TRBV14,CASSGRTSARQFF,TGTGCCAGCAGCGGACGGACTAGCGCGAGGCAGTTCTTC
.,TRBJ1-6,15,TRBD1,TRBV16,CASSQSGTGNSPLHF,TGTGCCAGCAGCCAATCGGGGACAGGGAATTCACCCCTCCACTTT
few,TRBJ2-2,17,.,TRBV5-1,CASSSDQGRASGGELFF,TGCGCCAGCAGCTCGGATCAGGGGAGGGCAAGTGGCGGGGAGCTGTTTTTT
.,TRBJ2-1,14,TRBD1,TRBV5-1,CASSNRQGWNEQFF,TGCGCCAGCAGTAACCGACAGGGTTGGAATGAGCAGTTCTTC
.,TRBJ1-4,12,.,TRBV7-9,CASSLANEKLFF,TGTGCCAGCAGCTTAGCAAATGAAAAACTGTTTTTT
.,TRBJ1-2,12,.,TRBV6-5,CASSTPGLGYTF,TGTGCCAGCAGTACGCCGGGGTTGGGCTACACCTTC